What follows are 2 T cell receptor beta chains derived from one specimen sequenced in a study of blood T cells in healthy people across ages. Alongside a J-beta primer mix, a sample-barcoded 5' primer served in a second PCR lasting roughly 6 to 11 cycles. TCRdb re-called the 5' RACE reads through MiXCR, storing one row per CDR3 protein. The table has over 1.5 million distinct CDR3 sequences, about 50% seen once. The sample was blood. These receptors were collected from a woman aged 40 to 50 in good health.

This clonotype has more than one count but fewer than ten. The DNA for the CDR3 is TGTGCCAGCAGCGTATCAGGGGATCATCTCAATCAGCCCCAGCATTTT. Its protein product is CASSVSGDHLNQPQHF. The V and J genes are TRBV9 and TRBJ1-5; tentatively, D is TRBD1 (6 bases). Germline V gives CDR1 SGDLS, CDR2 YYNGEE. V lost 1 base and J lost 3, with 14 bases in between. The CDR3 covers 16 residues.

The chain recombines TRBV7-9 with TRBJ1-4; tentative D call: TRBD1 (5 bases). V lost 10 bases, J lost 8 bases, and 20 bases lay in between. From germline, CDR1 is SEHNR and CDR2 FQNEAQ (reference sequence). CDR3 length equals 14 residues. CDR3 protein: CAIASGRSVEKLFF. The CDR3 DNA reads as TGTGCCATCGCATCGGGACGCTCTGTAGAAAAACTGTTTTTT. Based on the CDR3 plus reference TRBV7-9 and TRBJ1-4, the full variable domain is DTGVSQNPRHKITKRGQNVTFRCDPISEHNRLYWYRQTLGQGPEFLTYFQNEAQLEKSRLLSDRFSAERPKGSFSTLEIQRTEQGDSAMYLCAIASGRSVEKLFFGSGTQLSVL.